This TCR beta chain was sequenced for a study of cytomegalovirus exposure and HLA in healthy donors. The PCR contained 60 Vbeta and 13 Jbeta primers. Assay used: immunoSEQ multiplex PCR; TCRdb lists only in-frame clones, some missing. The sample lists about 150,000 clones, about four fifths occurring once. Germline V gene sequence: CDR1 SEHNR, CDR2 FQNEAQ (reference sequence). The CDR3 totals 12 residues. Trimming shortened V by 5 bases and J by 7 bases, and 6 bases separated the two germline ends. Only one count was recorded for this clone. The antigen remains undetermined. Notes on the study in general: Confirmation was obtained in vitro that a few CMV-associated chains are specific for CMV antigens. Among the most significant clusters, several appeared linked to common viral pathogens in a later analysis. V- and J-gene trimming in TCR beta was tied to a missense DCLRE1C variant by an analysis performed later.

What was sequenced was PBMCs. This sequence originates from a man aged 30 to 45 in good health and CMV-seropositive. This chain links TRBV7-9 with TRBJ1-6; maybe TRBD1 (5 bases). In DNA, the CDR3 is TGTGCCAGCAGCCAGGGCAATTCACCCCTCCACTTT. Its protein is CASSQGNSPLHF.